This is a list of T cell receptor beta chains from one sample in a study of OX40 agonist ivuxolimab in advanced cancers. Produced via immunoSEQ multiplex PCR; TCRdb's table is partial and in-frame only. The sample holds about 20,000 clones, 86% seen once. The sample here was CD4+ or CD8+ T cells sorted from blood, taken in a trial of the OX40 agonist ivuxolimab. These receptors were obtained from an adult with an advanced solid tumor such as melanoma, head and neck, liver or kidney cancer. The CDR3 runs from the conserved cysteine through the conserved F or W. Each record gives: D gene, J gene, V gene, CDR3 length, clone size, CDR3 protein, CDR3 DNA. A D gene is named only where the DNA matches it firmly. Clone size is given for some rows only: seen once, a few or many times, or a class if the clone is expanded.

>.|TRBJ1-3|TRBV15|15|.
CATTPGRLSGNTIYF
TGTGCCACCACCCCGGGACGGCTCTCTGGAAACACCATATATTTT
>.|TRBJ1-2|TRBV29-1|11|.
CSVEGLSGYTF
TGCAGCGTTGAGGGACTTTCGGGCTACACCTTC
>TRBD1|TRBJ2-3|TRBV4-2|18|.
CASSQDPSGQGVTDTQYF
TGTGCCAGCAGCCAAGACCCGAGCGGACAGGGGGTTACAGATACGCAGTATTTT
>.|TRBJ1-2|TRBV27|13|.
CASGVGVYYGYTF
TGTGCCAGCGGGGTCGGGGTGTACTATGGCTACACCTTC
>TRBD1|TRBJ1-5|TRBV13|15|once
CASSLGRTGNQPQHF
TGTGCCAGCAGCTTAGGAAGGACAGGGAATCAGCCCCAGCATTTT
>.|TRBJ1-2|TRBV10-3|11|.
CASTGGGLYTF
TGTGCCAGCACCGGCGGGGGCCTCTACACCTTC
>.|TRBJ1-1|TRBV13|14|.
CASSLGFTDTEAFF
TGTGCCAGCAGCTTAGGATTCACGGACACTGAAGCTTTCTTT
>.|TRBJ2-3|TRBV27|15|.
CASMEYRGGLDTQYF
TGTGCCAGCATGGAGTACAGGGGGGGCTTGGATACGCAGTATTTT
>TRBD1|TRBJ1-2|TRBV6-1|15|.
CASSPWGQGPYGYTF
TGTGCCAGCAGTCCCTGGGGACAGGGTCCCTATGGCTACACCTTC
>TRBD1|TRBJ1-1|TRBV4-2|18|.
CASSQKGPGQPANTEAFF
TGTGCCAGCAGCCAAAAGGGTCCGGGACAGCCTGCGAACACTGAAGCTTTCTTT
>.|TRBJ1-1|TRBV4-2|14|.
CASSHRGPMGEAFF
TGTGCCAGCAGCCACCGCGGACCGATGGGTGAAGCTTTCTTT
>TRBD2|TRBJ2-7|TRBV30|14|.
CAWSLSGLATEQYF
TGTGCCTGGAGTCTCTCGGGACTAGCAACCGAGCAGTACTTC
>.|TRBJ1-1|TRBV16|13|.
CASSISRNTEAFF
TGTGCCAGCAGTATCTCCCGGAACACTGAAGCTTTCTTT
>.|TRBJ2-1|TRBV7-8|17|.
CASSLGGGGRAIDEQFF
TGTGCCAGCAGCTTAGGTGGGGGGGGGCGGGCAATCGATGAGCAGTTCTTC
>.|TRBJ2-1|TRBV19|15|.
CASSGGSGPYNEQFF
TGTGCCAGTAGTGGGGGGAGCGGGCCCTACAATGAGCAGTTCTTC
>.|TRBJ2-2|TRBV5-6|16|.
CASSLPPGSTTGELFF
TGTGCCAGCAGCTTACCTCCAGGGTCAACCACCGGGGAGCTGTTTTTT
>.|TRBJ1-2|TRBV11-2|14|.
CASSLVGPEEGYTF
TGTGCCAGCAGCTTAGTAGGACCCGAAGAGGGCTACACCTTC
>.|TRBJ1-5|TRBV27|16|.
CASSLSPGTSNQPQHF
TGTGCCAGCAGTTTATCCCCGGGGACAAGCAATCAGCCCCAGCATTTT